These T cell receptor beta chains were read from a single sample in a study of blood T cell repertoires in COVID-19. TCRdb's copy holds only in-frame clones and misses some; the assay was immunoSEQ multiplex PCR. Seen here are over 100,000 clones, approximately 90% observed once, and the top ten hold around 4.5%. The sample taken for sequencing was peripheral blood. These receptors came from a man in his 60s with COVID-19, enrolled during active disease. Each CDR3 is given with its conserved first and last residue. Fields, in order: CDR3 DNA, CDR3 protein, clone size, J gene, D gene, CDR3 length, V gene. A D gene is named only where the DNA matches it firmly. For some rows the clone size is stated as once, few or many, or as a class when expanded; others skip it.

CDR3 DNA: TGCGCCAGCAGCTTGACAGGGGCTAATGAAAAACTGTTTTTT; CDR3 protein: CASSLTGANEKLFF; clone size: -; J gene: TRBJ1-4; D gene: TRBD1; CDR3 length: 14; V gene: TRBV5-1
CDR3 DNA: TGTGCCAGCACTCTTCCCCAGGACAATTACGAGCAGTACTTC; CDR3 protein: CASTLPQDNYEQYF; clone size: -; J gene: TRBJ2-7; D gene: -; CDR3 length: 14; V gene: TRBV2
CDR3 DNA: TGCGCCAGCAGCCTACAGGGACCTATGAACACTGAAGCTTTCTTT; CDR3 protein: CASSLQGPMNTEAFF; clone size: -; J gene: TRBJ1-1; D gene: -; CDR3 length: 15; V gene: TRBV4-1
CDR3 DNA: TGTGCCTGGATCCGTAGGGGGTTGGACTATGGCTACACCTTC; CDR3 protein: CAWIRRGLDYGYTF; clone size: -; J gene: TRBJ1-2; D gene: -; CDR3 length: 14; V gene: TRBV30
CDR3 DNA: TGTGCCAGTAGTATCTGGGACAGGGGTGATCAGCCCCAGCATTTT; CDR3 protein: CASSIWDRGDQPQHF; clone size: -; J gene: TRBJ1-5; D gene: TRBD1; CDR3 length: 15; V gene: TRBV19
CDR3 DNA: TGTGCCAGCAGCGTAGAAATAAATACCTACAATGAGCAGTTCTTC; CDR3 protein: CASSVEINTYNEQFF; clone size: once; J gene: TRBJ2-1; D gene: -; CDR3 length: 15; V gene: TRBV9
CDR3 DNA: TGTGCCAGCACCTGGACAGGGGTAAGTCAGCCCCAGCATTTT; CDR3 protein: CASTWTGVSQPQHF; clone size: -; J gene: TRBJ1-5; D gene: TRBD1; CDR3 length: 14; V gene: TRBV6-6
CDR3 DNA: TGTGCCAGTAGTAAGTTACAAAACGGCTACACCTTC; CDR3 protein: CASSKLQNGYTF; clone size: -; J gene: TRBJ1-2; D gene: -; CDR3 length: 12; V gene: TRBV19
CDR3 DNA: TGTGCCTGGAGTGCCGGGGGACAGGGGAACTATGGCTACACCTTC; CDR3 protein: CAWSAGGQGNYGYTF; clone size: -; J gene: TRBJ1-2; D gene: TRBD1; CDR3 length: 15; V gene: TRBV30
CDR3 DNA: TGTGCCAGCACCACTTCACCCGGAGAGACCCAGTACTTC; CDR3 protein: CASTTSPGETQYF; clone size: -; J gene: TRBJ2-5; D gene: -; CDR3 length: 13; V gene: TRBV6-6
CDR3 DNA: TGTGCCACTATACAGGATGAGCCGCTCAACGAGCAGTACTTC; CDR3 protein: CATIQDEPLNEQYF; clone size: -; J gene: TRBJ2-7; D gene: -; CDR3 length: 14; V gene: TRBV10-3
CDR3 DNA: TGTGCCAGCAGCCAACAGGGTAACTATGGCTACACCTTC; CDR3 protein: CASSQQGNYGYTF; clone size: -; J gene: TRBJ1-2; D gene: -; CDR3 length: 13; V gene: TRBV3-1/TRBV3-2
CDR3 DNA: TGTGCCAGTAGTCAACAGGGGGCAGGGTATGGCTACACCTTC; CDR3 protein: CASSQQGAGYGYTF; clone size: -; J gene: TRBJ1-2; D gene: TRBD1; CDR3 length: 14; V gene: TRBV19
CDR3 DNA: TGTGCCAGTAGTTTCGGGCAGGGGGGCGACGAGCAGTACTTC; CDR3 protein: CASSFGQGGDEQYF; clone size: -; J gene: TRBJ2-7; D gene: -; CDR3 length: 14; V gene: TRBV19
CDR3 DNA: TGTGCCAGCAGCTTATTAGGGGGCAATCAGCCCCAGCATTTT; CDR3 protein: CASSLLGGNQPQHF; clone size: few; J gene: TRBJ1-5; D gene: -; CDR3 length: 14; V gene: TRBV7-2
CDR3 DNA: TGTGCCAGCAGCCCCCGTCGGAGCTACGAGCAGTACTTC; CDR3 protein: CASSPRRSYEQYF; clone size: -; J gene: TRBJ2-7; D gene: -; CDR3 length: 13; V gene: TRBV11-2
CDR3 DNA: TGTGCCAGCAGCGTAGCTAGCGGGGGGGCGTTCGCCAATGAGCAGTTCTTC; CDR3 protein: CASSVASGGAFANEQFF; clone size: -; J gene: TRBJ2-1; D gene: TRBD2; CDR3 length: 17; V gene: TRBV9
CDR3 DNA: TGTGCCAGCAGCCCCCCGAGGAGCGGGGCGAACACCGGGGAGCTGTTTTTT; CDR3 protein: CASSPPRSGANTGELFF; clone size: -; J gene: TRBJ2-2; D gene: TRBD2; CDR3 length: 17; V gene: TRBV6-2/TRBV6-3
CDR3 DNA: TGTGCCAGCAGCTTGGATGCGGGGACGTCCTACAATGAGCAGTTCTTC; CDR3 protein: CASSLDAGTSYNEQFF; clone size: -; J gene: TRBJ2-1; D gene: -; CDR3 length: 16; V gene: TRBV7-2
CDR3 DNA: TGTGCCAGCAGCCTTGGACAGGCGCTCCACCAAGAGACCCAGTACTTC; CDR3 protein: CASSLGQALHQETQYF; clone size: -; J gene: TRBJ2-5; D gene: TRBD1; CDR3 length: 16; V gene: TRBV2
CDR3 DNA: TGTGCCAGCAGTTACTTTAGACCAAACAGGGGGGATCAGCCCCAGCATTTT; CDR3 protein: CASSYFRPNRGDQPQHF; clone size: -; J gene: TRBJ1-5; D gene: TRBD1; CDR3 length: 17; V gene: TRBV6-2/TRBV6-3
CDR3 DNA: TGTGCCAGCAGTAAGGGACAGGGGGCTGGAAACACCATATATTTT; CDR3 protein: CASSKGQGAGNTIYF; clone size: few; J gene: TRBJ1-3; D gene: TRBD1; CDR3 length: 15; V gene: TRBV27
CDR3 DNA: TGTGCCAGCAGCGTAGCGGGGACAGGAGGGAATGAGCAGTTCTTC; CDR3 protein: CASSVAGTGGNEQFF; clone size: -; J gene: TRBJ2-1; D gene: TRBD1; CDR3 length: 15; V gene: TRBV9
CDR3 DNA: TGTGCCAGCAGCTTCTCGGCTAGCGGGGGAGAGACCCAGTACTTC; CDR3 protein: CASSFSASGGETQYF; clone size: -; J gene: TRBJ2-5; D gene: TRBD2; CDR3 length: 15; V gene: TRBV7-9
CDR3 DNA: TGTGCCAGCCAGGGACAGGTATTGATTGCTTATGGCTACACCTTC; CDR3 protein: CASQGQVLIAYGYTF; clone size: -; J gene: TRBJ1-2; D gene: TRBD1; CDR3 length: 15; V gene: TRBV6-5
CDR3 DNA: TGTGCCAGCAGTGACCAGGGATATGGCTACACCTTC; CDR3 protein: CASSDQGYGYTF; clone size: -; J gene: TRBJ1-2; D gene: -; CDR3 length: 12; V gene: TRBV6-1
CDR3 DNA: TGTGCCAGCAGCTCCCCCCCCGGGGGGGTGACAGGTGGGGAGCAGTACTTC; CDR3 protein: CASSSPPGGVTGGEQYF; clone size: -; J gene: TRBJ2-7; D gene: TRBD2; CDR3 length: 17; V gene: TRBV28
CDR3 DNA: TGTGCCAGCAGCTTAGGTGGACAGTCTGGGGAGACCCAGTACTTC; CDR3 protein: CASSLGGQSGETQYF; clone size: -; J gene: TRBJ2-5; D gene: -; CDR3 length: 15; V gene: TRBV7-9
CDR3 DNA: TGTGCCAGCAGCGTAGCGGGGGGCCAGTACAATGAGCAGTTCTTC; CDR3 protein: CASSVAGGQYNEQFF; clone size: once; J gene: TRBJ2-1; D gene: -; CDR3 length: 15; V gene: TRBV9
CDR3 DNA: TGCGCCAGCAGCCTACGGACAGGCAATCAGCCCCAGCATTTT; CDR3 protein: CASSLRTGNQPQHF; clone size: -; J gene: TRBJ1-5; D gene: -; CDR3 length: 14; V gene: TRBV4-3
CDR3 DNA: TGTGCCAGCAGCAGGGGGACAGGGTTTAGCGAGCAGTACTTC; CDR3 protein: CASSRGTGFSEQYF; clone size: -; J gene: TRBJ2-7; D gene: TRBD1; CDR3 length: 14; V gene: TRBV5-6
CDR3 DNA: TGTGCCAGCAGCCCCCGGGACAGCATGAACACCGGGGAGCTGTTTTTT; CDR3 protein: CASSPRDSMNTGELFF; clone size: few; J gene: TRBJ2-2; D gene: TRBD1; CDR3 length: 16; V gene: TRBV9
CDR3 DNA: TGTGCCAGCAGTGAAGGGTGGTCAGGCTATGGCTACACCTTC; CDR3 protein: CASSEGWSGYGYTF; clone size: -; J gene: TRBJ1-2; D gene: -; CDR3 length: 14; V gene: TRBV6-1
CDR3 DNA: TGTGCCAGCAGCCAAAGCCGAGTGAACGGTAATGAAAAACTGTTTTTT; CDR3 protein: CASSQSRVNGNEKLFF; clone size: -; J gene: TRBJ1-4; D gene: -; CDR3 length: 16; V gene: TRBV4-2
CDR3 DNA: TGTGCCAGCAGTTACCTCCGAGCGGGGGGCACAGATACGCAGTATTTT; CDR3 protein: CASSYLRAGGTDTQYF; clone size: -; J gene: TRBJ2-3; D gene: TRBD2; CDR3 length: 16; V gene: TRBV6-6
CDR3 DNA: TGTGCCAGCATAGGTGACAGGGAAAACACCATATATTTT; CDR3 protein: CASIGDRENTIYF; clone size: -; J gene: TRBJ1-3; D gene: TRBD1; CDR3 length: 13; V gene: TRBV6-5
CDR3 DNA: TGTGCCAGCAGGGGGACAGGGGGCTCTTTCGGCTACACCTTC; CDR3 protein: CASRGTGGSFGYTF; clone size: -; J gene: TRBJ1-2; D gene: TRBD1; CDR3 length: 14; V gene: TRBV6-5
CDR3 DNA: TGTGCCAGCAGTGCCGGGGGTTTCACTGAAGCTTTCTTT; CDR3 protein: CASSAGGFTEAFF; clone size: -; J gene: TRBJ1-1; D gene: -; CDR3 length: 13; V gene: TRBV6-2/TRBV6-3
CDR3 DNA: TGCGCCAGCAGCTTGACACCGGGACAGGGGGATAATTCACCCCTCCACTTT; CDR3 protein: CASSLTPGQGDNSPLHF; clone size: -; J gene: TRBJ1-6; D gene: TRBD1; CDR3 length: 17; V gene: TRBV5-1
CDR3 DNA: TGTGCCAGCAGCTTGGCCGGACAGGAGCGCAATGAGCAGTTCTTC; CDR3 protein: CASSLAGQERNEQFF; clone size: -; J gene: TRBJ2-1; D gene: TRBD1; CDR3 length: 15; V gene: TRBV5-5
CDR3 DNA: TGTGCCATCAGACCGACAGGGTCCGACGAGCAGTACTTC; CDR3 protein: CAIRPTGSDEQYF; clone size: -; J gene: TRBJ2-7; D gene: TRBD1; CDR3 length: 13; V gene: TRBV10-3
CDR3 DNA: TGTGCCAGCAGTTTATCGGGGGGGATCTCCGAGCAGTACTTC; CDR3 protein: CASSLSGGISEQYF; clone size: once; J gene: TRBJ2-7; D gene: TRBD2; CDR3 length: 14; V gene: TRBV27
CDR3 DNA: TGTGCCAGCTCTACAACACAGGGGGCGCGGGGGACCCAGTACTTC; CDR3 protein: CASSTTQGARGTQYF; clone size: once; J gene: TRBJ2-5; D gene: TRBD1; CDR3 length: 15; V gene: TRBV27
CDR3 DNA: TGTGCCAGCAGCCTAAGGACTAGCGGGGGCACAGATACGCAGTATTTT; CDR3 protein: CASSLRTSGGTDTQYF; clone size: -; J gene: TRBJ2-3; D gene: TRBD2; CDR3 length: 16; V gene: TRBV4-2
CDR3 DNA: TGTGCCTGGAGAGGGCAGGGATCCTACGAGCAGTACTTC; CDR3 protein: CAWRGQGSYEQYF; clone size: -; J gene: TRBJ2-7; D gene: -; CDR3 length: 13; V gene: TRBV30
CDR3 DNA: TGTGCCAGCAGCCAAGATACAAGGACAGCTAATGAAAAACTGTTTTTT; CDR3 protein: CASSQDTRTANEKLFF; clone size: -; J gene: TRBJ1-4; D gene: -; CDR3 length: 16; V gene: TRBV4-2
CDR3 DNA: TGTGCCAGCACCGAACAGGGGAACACTGAAGCTTTCTTT; CDR3 protein: CASTEQGNTEAFF; clone size: few; J gene: TRBJ1-1; D gene: -; CDR3 length: 13; V gene: TRBV6-5
CDR3 DNA: TGTGCCAGCAGCTTAGGGGGACAGGGGACTGAAGCTTTCTTT; CDR3 protein: CASSLGGQGTEAFF; clone size: -; J gene: TRBJ1-1; D gene: TRBD1; CDR3 length: 14; V gene: TRBV7-2